This T cell receptor beta chain was captured by sequencing in a study of CD8 T cells in ankylosing spondylitis. Study results and caveats: Reportedly, significant enrichment of disease-linked clones occurred in matched ankylosing spondylitis synovial fluid. CD8+ disease-linked clones were present at relatively low frequencies in blood. Some of these motif variants have turned up before, in reports on reactive arthritis synovial fluid and blood.

TCRdb processed the 5' RACE reads anew with MiXCR; each CDR3 protein has one entry. The sample contains around 340,000 distinct CDR3 sequences, 14% to 15% of which appear only once. This clonotype was counted only a few times. Its antigen is not known. Germline lookup yields CDR1 LNHNV and CDR2 YYDKDF (reference sequence). Trimming cost V 5 bases and J 5 bases, with 13 bases left between them. The CDR3 is made up of 14 amino acids. The chain links TRBV15 to TRBJ1-5, with a weak D call TRBD1 (5 bases). The TCR sequence derives from a male donor with ankylosing spondylitis or in good health (not recorded which). Material for sequencing was blood, either unsorted or a sorted T cell fraction (not recorded which). CDR3 DNA: TGTGCCACCAGCCGAGGCGGCAGGGATCAGCCCCAGCATTTT. Its translation: CATSRGGRDQPQHF.